These 32 T cell receptor beta chains came from one sample sequenced in a study of blood T cell repertoires in COVID-19. The table came from immunoSEQ multiplex PCR; TCRdb's copy has only in-frame clones and leaves some out. The sample holds over 85,000 clones, about 80% seen once. Material: peripheral blood. These receptors came from a man aged 65 to 85 with acute or convalescent COVID-19.

By proportion, this clone is medium-sized. The rearrangement joins TRBV4-2 to TRBJ2-7; 8 bases fit TRBD1. V dropped 4 bases and J dropped 4; count of bases not matched to a gene: 6. The V gene's germline CDR1 is LGHNA and CDR2 YNFKEQ. The CDR3 is made up of 14 amino acids. The CDR3: CASSPGQGGYEQYF. Here the CDR3 DNA reads TGTGCCAGCAGCCCCGGACAGGGTGGTTACGAGCAGTACTTC.

For the CDR3, the DNA is TGTGCCAGCAGTTTATACGGCGGGACAGGCAATGAGCAGTTCTTC. Translation: CASSLYGGTGNEQFF. The chain uses TRBV27 and TRBJ2-1; 8 bases fit TRBD1. The CDR3 totals 15 residues. The germline CDR1 and CDR2 sequences are MNHEY and SMNVEV (reference sequence). The V gene end was trimmed by 1 base and the J gene end by 6 bases; junction bases not matched to a gene: 5.

This clone showed up just once. The rearrangement uses TRBV9 and TRBJ2-7; maybe TRBD2 (5 bases). The V end was cut by 0 bases, the J end by 2 bases, with 9 bases between. Germline lookup yields CDR1 SGDLS and CDR2 YYNGEE. The CDR3 has 14 amino acids. CDR3 amino acids: CASSVEGVAYEQYF. The CDR3 region has the DNA TGTGCCAGCAGCGTAGAGGGAGTGGCCTACGAGCAGTACTTC.

This clone has a handful of counts. This sequence joins TRBV30 and TRBJ2-1; the match to TRBD2 covers 7 bases. The ends lost 3 bases at V and 7 bases at J; junction bases unmatched: 9. CDR3 size: 14 residues. The germline V gene has CDR1 GTSNPN and CDR2 SVGIG (reference sequence). DNA of the CDR3: TGTGCCTGGAGACCCAGCGGGATGGAGAATGAGCAGTTCTTC. It codes for CAWRPSGMENEQFF.

The J gene is TRBJ1-4, the V gene TRBV5-4; D uncertain. Germline V gene lookup returns CDR1 SGHNT and CDR2 YYREEE (reference sequence). Trimming removed 1 base from V and 4 bases from J, with 5 bases in between. This CDR3 is built from 13 residues. The CDR3 here is CASSLRGNEKLFF. CDR3 sequence (DNA): TGTGCCAGCAGCTTGCGGGGTAATGAAAAACTGTTTTTT.

In its sample, this clone was seen a few times. The chain combines TRBV14 with TRBJ1-3; D is perhaps TRBD1 (5 bases). V lost 4 bases, J lost 4 bases, and 8 bases lay in between. From germline, CDR1 is SGHDN and CDR2 FVKESK. This CDR3 has 13 residues. CDR3 in amino acids: CASSRGLGNTIYF. CDR3 DNA: TGTGCCAGCAGCCGGGGACTGGGAAACACCATATATTTT.

The chain employs TRBV28 and TRBJ1-3, with D unclear. The CDR3 contains 14 residues. Trimming took 5 bases from V and 2 from J, leaving 10 bases between them. Germline values: CDR1 MDHEN, CDR2 SYDVKM. The CDR3 nucleotides read TGTGCCAGCAGTACTTCACGAACTGGAAACACCATATATTTT. Its protein product is CASSTSRTGNTIYF.

The rearrangement uses TRBV6-5 and TRBJ2-7; D may be TRBD2 (5 bases). Germline V gene data show CDR1 as MNHEY and CDR2 as SVGAGI. The V end lost 4 bases, the J end lost 1 base, and 11 bases lay between the germline ends. The CDR3 has 14 amino acids. Here the CDR3 reads CASSSGGWSYEQYF. DNA for the CDR3: TGTGCCAGCAGTTCAGGAGGCTGGTCCTACGAGCAGTACTTC.

The rearrangement joins TRBV11-2 to TRBJ2-5; the D gene is possibly TRBD1 (6 bases). CDR3 length: 14 residues. The V gene's germline CDR1 is SGHAT and CDR2 FQNNGV. Trimming left V 0 bases short and J 14 bases short, with 19 bases between. The CDR3 loop reads CASSLDGEATGAYF. CDR3 DNA: TGTGCCAGCAGCTTAGATGGTGAGGCGACAGGAGCTTACTTC.

This chain joins TRBV14 and TRBJ2-2; 7 bases are shared with TRBD1. Germline CDR1 is SGHDN and CDR2 is FVKESK. This CDR3 comprises 14 residues. Losses at the gene ends were 6 bases for V and 4 bases for J; bases not matched to a gene: 5. Written as DNA, the CDR3 is TGTGCCAGCAGGACAGGGATTTCCACCGGGGAGCTGTTTTTT. Amino acids: CASRTGISTGELFF.

The J gene is TRBJ2-1, the V gene TRBV2, with TRBD1 matching over 7 bases. V trimming: 11 bases; J trimming: 2 bases; junction bases outside the gene matches: 9. Germline-derived CDR1 and CDR2 are SNHLY and FYNNEI. The CDR3 covers 14 residues. The CDR3 region is CAGTDSLTYNEQFF. The CDR3 DNA sequence: TGTGCCGGGACAGACAGTCTTACCTACAATGAGCAGTTCTTC.

V and J are TRBV2 and TRBJ1-2, with 7 bases that match TRBD1. With 6 bases clipped from V and 7 bases from J, the junction kept 8 bases outside the gene matches. This CDR3 has 13 residues. Germline-derived CDR1 and CDR2 are SNHLY and FYNNEI. As DNA, the CDR3 is TGTGCCAGCAGCGGAGACAGGGACCCTGGCTACACCTTC. Its protein is CASSGDRDPGYTF. Based on the CDR3 plus reference TRBV2 and TRBJ1-2, the full variable domain is EPEVTQTPSHQVTQMGQEVILRCVPISNHLYFYWYRQILGQKVEFLVSFYNNEISEKSEIFDDQFSVERPDGSNFTLKIRSTKLEDSAMYFCASSGDRDPGYTFGSGTRLTVV.

This clone was observed a handful of times. V gene TRBV5-1 combines with J gene TRBJ1-1; tentatively, D is TRBD1 (6 bases). CDR1 and CDR2 (germline): SGHRS, YFSETQ. The ends were cut back, 7 bases at V and 4 bases at J, with 8 bases in the middle. The CDR3 is 11 amino acids. In DNA, the CDR3 is TGCGCCAGCCAAGGGGGCACTGAAGCTTTCTTT. The encoded protein is CASQGGTEAFF.

The rearrangement links TRBV19 to TRBJ2-2, with 9 bases fitting TRBD2. V was clipped by 5 bases and J by 5 bases; unmatched bases: 6. In germline, CDR1 is LNHDA, CDR2 SQIVND (reference sequence). The CDR3 extends over 15 amino acids. DNA for the CDR3: TGTGCCAGTAGTGGTAGCGGGAGAGGAACCGGGGAGCTGTTTTTT. This gives the protein CASSGSGRGTGELFF.

For this clone: Within the sample, other DNA sequences also encode this same CDR3. The V gene is TRBV28, the J gene TRBJ2-3; 7 bases match TRBD2. The CDR3 loop spans 14 amino acids. V lost 3 bases and J lost 1; bases outside the gene matches: 1. In germline, CDR1 is MDHEN, CDR2 SYDVKM. CDR3 protein: CASSFLAGTDTQYF. As DNA, the CDR3 is TGTGCCAGCAGTTTTCTAGCGGGCACAGATACGCAGTATTTT.

The table lists this clone with a few counts. The chain recombines TRBV28 with TRBJ1-2; TRBD1 might be the D (6 bases). Germline assignment: CDR1 MDHEN and CDR2 SYDVKM. This CDR3 region has 14 residues. The ends were cut back, 6 bases at V and 4 bases at J, with 15 bases in the middle. The CDR3 coding sequence is TGTGCCAGCAGGTCTGGACAGACCCTCTATGGCTACACCTTC. Amino acid sequence: CASRSGQTLYGYTF.

The gene calls are TRBV6-2 or TRBV6-3 and TRBJ1-5; D may be TRBD1 (6 bases). Germline-derived CDR1 and CDR2 are MNHEY and SVGEGT. The length of the CDR3 is 14 residues. The ends were cut back, 5 bases at V and 4 bases at J, with 12 bases in the middle. CDR3 sequence reads: CASSRDILNQPQHF. In DNA, the CDR3 is TGTGCCAGCAGTCGGGACATATTAAATCAGCCCCAGCATTTT.

This chain links TRBV27 with TRBJ2-6; D possibly corresponds to TRBD2 (5 bases). The CDR3 is 17 residues long. The germline V and J ends were trimmed by 0 bases and 2 bases, with 11 bases remaining between them. Per germline, CDR1 MNHEY and CDR2 SMNVEV (reference sequence). Here the CDR3 DNA reads TGTGCCAGCAGTTTATCGATTGGGCGGGCTGGGGCCAACGTCCTGACTTTC. It is translated as CASSLSIGRAGANVLTF. Together with reference TRBV27 and TRBJ2-6, the CDR3 gives the full variable domain: EAQVTQNPRYLITVTGKKLTVTCSQNMNHEYMSWYRQDPGLGLRQIYYSMNVEVTDKGDVPEGYKVSRKEKRNFPLILESPSPNQTSLYFCASSLSIGRAGANVLTFGAGSRLTVL.

The chain couples TRBV7-3 to TRBJ2-1, with 13 bases lining up with TRBD2. The CDR3 runs 16 residues. The germline gives CDR1 SGHTA, CDR2 FQGTGA. Trimming removed 4 bases from V and 6 bases from J; junction bases left unmatched: 6. The CDR3 coding sequence is TGTGCCAGCAGCTCTAGAACTAGCGGGAGGGCCAATGAGCAGTTCTTC. It encodes CASSSRTSGRANEQFF.

This clone occurred once. The rearrangement uses TRBV9 and TRBJ1-6, with 7 bases fitting TRBD1. V shed 3 bases and J 8 bases; nucleotides not matched to a gene: 2. Germline loops: CDR1 SGDLS, CDR2 YYNGEE. CDR3 length equals 13 residues. The CDR3 coding sequence is TGTGCCAGCAGCGGACAGGGATATTCACCCCTCCACTTT. Its protein is CASSGQGYSPLHF.

CDR3 sequence reads: CASSPRTGYNEQFF. In DNA, the CDR3 is TGTGCCAGCAGTCCCAGGACAGGCTACAATGAGCAGTTCTTC. This chain connects TRBV6-6 to TRBJ2-1; TRBD1 aligns across 7 bases. The CDR3 totals 14 residues. Germline-derived CDR1 and CDR2 are MNHNY and SVGAGI (reference sequence). V gave up 5 bases and J gave up 3 bases; unmatched junction bases: 4.

This clone has a count of ten or more. The chain employs TRBV7-2 and TRBJ2-5, with 12 bases aligning to TRBD2. The CDR3 covers 16 residues. CDR1 and CDR2 (germline): SGHTA, FQGNSA. The V segment lost 5 bases and the J segment 2 bases; nucleotides outside the gene matches: 6. The CDR3 nucleotides read TGTGCCAGCAGCCCCGACCTAGCGGGAGGGCAAGAGACCCAGTACTTC. Protein product: CASSPDLAGGQETQYF.

The chain combines TRBV6-5 with TRBJ1-4; perhaps TRBD1 as D (6 bases). With 0 bases removed from V and 6 bases from J, the gap between germline ends came to 14 bases. The germline V gene has CDR1 MNHEY and CDR2 SVGAGI. The CDR3 has 16 residues. The CDR3 DNA reads TGTGCCAGCAGTTACTCGGGCAACAGGGCAGATGAAAAACTGTTTTTT. Its protein product is CASSYSGNRADEKLFF.

The chain uses TRBV18 and TRBJ2-1; 9 bases line up with TRBD2. The length of the CDR3 is 17 residues. Germline V gene data show CDR1 as KGHSH and CDR2 as LQKENI. V was pared by 3 bases and J by 1 base, with 7 bases of the junction left unmatched. CDR3 DNA sequence: TGTGCCAGCTCACCTTCTAGCGGGACGATTTCCTACAATGAGCAGTTCTTC. This gives the protein CASSPSSGTISYNEQFF.

V and J are TRBV24-1 and TRBJ2-2; D is perhaps TRBD2 (6 bases). Germline values: CDR1 KGHDR, CDR2 SFDVKD. This CDR3 has 16 residues. V gave up 8 bases and J gave up 2 bases, with 17 bases separating them. Written as DNA, the CDR3 is TGTGCCACCACCGGAGGGCAGGACACCAACACCGGGGAGCTGTTTTTT. Protein product: CATTGGQDTNTGELFF.

The genes are TRBV11-3 and TRBJ2-2; TRBD1 might be the D (6 bases). CDR1 and CDR2 (germline): SGHNT, YENEEA. Trimming took 7 bases from V and 3 from J, leaving 15 bases between them. This CDR3 is 15 amino acids long. CDR3 region: CASTPQGTHTGELFF. Written as DNA, the CDR3 is TGTGCCAGCACCCCTCAGGGGACCCACACCGGGGAGCTGTTTTTT.

CDR3 DNA sequence: TGTGCCAGCAGTTTAGGAGGCTCTGGAAACACCATATATTTT. Encoded protein: CASSLGGSGNTIYF. V gene TRBV6-5 combines with J gene TRBJ1-3; D uncertain. The CDR3 has 14 amino acids. CDR1 and CDR2 from the germline V gene are MNHEY and SVGAGI. With 4 bases removed from V and 0 bases from J, the gap between germline ends came to 7 bases.

This clone was observed once. CDR3 region: CASSAGGLAGSYNEQFF. The CDR3 nucleotides read TGTGCCAGCAGTGCAGGCGGACTAGCGGGGAGCTACAATGAGCAGTTCTTC. The chain carries TRBV27 and TRBJ2-1; 12 nucleotides match TRBD2. The CDR3 covers 17 residues. Trimming took 5 bases from V and 3 from J; bases not matched to a gene: 8. Germline V gene lookup returns CDR1 MNHEY and CDR2 SMNVEV (reference sequence).

The J gene is TRBJ1-6, the V gene TRBV6-5, with TRBD1 matching over 8 bases. The ends lost 6 bases at V and 13 bases at J; junction bases unmatched: 14. Germline V gene sequence: CDR1 MNHEY, CDR2 SVGAGI. The CDR3 runs to 15 residues. Here the CDR3 reads CASRASQGAASPLHF. CDR3 nucleotides: TGTGCCAGCAGAGCCTCCCAGGGGGCCGCTTCCCCCCTCCACTTT.

The chain joins TRBV28 to TRBJ1-1; no firm D call. The CDR3 contains 11 residues. Germline CDR1 and CDR2: MDHEN and SYDVKM. Trimming stripped 5 bases from V and 6 bases from J, with 7 bases between. The CDR3 DNA follows: TGTGCCAGCAGTGAGGTCGCTGAAGCTTTCTTT. Amino acids: CASSEVAEAFF.

The chain employs TRBV20-1 and TRBJ2-5; D remains ambiguous. This CDR3 has 10 amino acids. V was pared by 5 bases and J by 2 bases, with 3 bases between. Germline loops: CDR1 DFQATT, CDR2 SNEGSKA (reference sequence). CDR3 coding DNA: TGCAGTGCTTTACAAGAGACCCAGTACTTC. It encodes CSALQETQYF.

In this sample, this clone turned up once. As DNA, the CDR3 is TGTGCCAGCAGTCCGGGGACAGCTTATCAGCCCCAGCATTTT. Amino acid sequence: CASSPGTAYQPQHF. The chain links TRBV6-2 or TRBV6-3 to TRBJ1-5; TRBD1 agrees at 7 bases. This CDR3 is 14 amino acids long. V lost 5 bases to trimming and J lost 5 bases; unmatched junction nucleotides: 6. CDR1 and CDR2 from the germline V gene are MNHEY and SVGEGT.